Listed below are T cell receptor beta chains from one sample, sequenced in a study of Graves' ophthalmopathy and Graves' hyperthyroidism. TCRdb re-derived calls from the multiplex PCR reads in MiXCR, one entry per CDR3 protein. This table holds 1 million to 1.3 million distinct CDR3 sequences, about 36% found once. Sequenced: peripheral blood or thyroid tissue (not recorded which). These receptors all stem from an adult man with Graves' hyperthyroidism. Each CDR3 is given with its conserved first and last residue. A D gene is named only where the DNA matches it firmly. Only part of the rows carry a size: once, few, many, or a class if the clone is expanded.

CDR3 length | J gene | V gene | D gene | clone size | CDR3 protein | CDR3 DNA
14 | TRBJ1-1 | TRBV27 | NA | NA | CASSLFLRDTEAFF | TGTGCCAGCAGTTTATTCTTGAGGGACACTGAAGCTTTCTTT
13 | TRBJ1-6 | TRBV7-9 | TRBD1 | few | CASQGANNSPLHF | TGTGCCAGCCAGGGGGCGAATAATTCACCCCTCCACTTT
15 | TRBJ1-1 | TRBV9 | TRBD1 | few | CASSDPGQGSPEAFF | TGTGCCAGCAGCGACCCGGGACAGGGTTCCCCTGAAGCTTTCTTT
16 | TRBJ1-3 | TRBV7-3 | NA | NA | CASSPKRAYSGNTIYF | TGTGCCAGCAGCCCGAAGAGGGCCTACTCTGGAAACACCATATATTTT
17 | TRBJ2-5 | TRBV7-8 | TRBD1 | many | CASSAWDRGFRKETQYF | TGTGCCAGCAGCGCGTGGGACAGGGGGTTTCGTAAAGAGACCCAGTACTTC
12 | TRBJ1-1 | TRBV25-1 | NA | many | CASREGGLQAFF | TGTGCCAGCAGAGAGGGGGGACTCCAAGCTTTCTTT
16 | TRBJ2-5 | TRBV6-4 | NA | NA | CAIREGGVGYQETQYF | TGTGCCATCAGAGAGGGGGGCGTCGGGTACCAAGAGACCCAGTACTTC
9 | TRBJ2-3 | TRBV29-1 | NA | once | CSVETREYF | TGCAGCGTTGAAACTAGGGAGTATTTT
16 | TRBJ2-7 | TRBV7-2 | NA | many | CASSPSGLGGRAEQYF | TGTGCCAGCAGCCCATCGGGTTTGGGGGGTCGTGCTGAGCAGTACTTC
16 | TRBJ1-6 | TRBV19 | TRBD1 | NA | CASSARTGGFRSPLHF | TGTGCCAGTAGTGCTCGGACAGGGGGCTTTCGTTCACCCCTCCACTTT
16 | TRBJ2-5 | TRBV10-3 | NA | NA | CASSYSSPGLSETQYF | TGTGCCAGCAGTTACTCGTCGCCCGGACTATCTGAGACCCAGTACTTC
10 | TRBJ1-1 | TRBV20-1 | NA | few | CSASLRGAFF | TGCAGTGCTAGCCTCAGGGGTGCTTTCTTT
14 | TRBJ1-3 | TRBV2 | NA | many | CASGEGLVGNTIYF | TGTGCCAGCGGGGAGGGCCTCGTAGGAAACACCATATATTTT
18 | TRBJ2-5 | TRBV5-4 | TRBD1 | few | CASSFGTGFIQIQETQYF | TGTGCCAGCAGCTTCGGGACAGGTTTTATCCAAATCCAAGAGACCCAGTACTTC